The 19 T cell receptor beta chains given below trace back to one sample, sequenced in a study of regulatory T cells in long-lasting Graves disease. Time point: newly diagnosed GD, antithyroid drugs for less than 3 months. PBMC RNA served as the TCR library source. Through Arm-PCR of CDR3 regions and iRepertoire HTBI primers, TCR beta libraries were built. A single record per CDR3 protein comes from TCRdb applying MiXCR to the multiplex PCR reads. The sample has around 500,000 distinct CDR3 sequences, around 15% seen once. The same sample was also used in a study of T cells in Graves' hyperthyroidism and ophthalmopathy.

The sample here was peripheral blood mononuclear cells (PBMCs), taken at new diagnosis, from a patient treated with antithyroid drugs. These receptors were collected from a woman aged 35-60 years with Graves disease.

This clonotype was picked up one time. V usage is TRBV4-1 and J usage is TRBJ2-7; D not certain. V lost 7 bases and J lost 3, with 13 bases in between. The CDR3 spans 13 residues. CDR1 and CDR2 (germline): MGHRA, YSYEKL. This CDR3 is CASTETLIYEQYF. The CDR3 nucleotides are TGCGCCAGCACCGAGACACTTATCTACGAGCAGTACTTC.

The rearrangement uses TRBV4-2 and TRBJ2-7, with D unclear. V was shortened by 0 bases and J by 3 bases, with 12 bases between the two germline ends. Germline CDR1 reads LGHNA; CDR2 reads YNFKEQ. The CDR3 loop spans 15 amino acids. DNA of the CDR3: TGTGCCAGCAGCCAAGACCCAGGATCCATCTACGAGCAGTACTTC. Protein sequence: CASSQDPGSIYEQYF.

This clonotype appeared a few times. This chain links TRBV5-5 with TRBJ2-2; a weak D match, TRBD1 (6 bases). Trimming removed 5 bases at V and 4 bases at J, with 18 bases between. The germline V gene encodes CDR1 SGHKS and CDR2 YYEKEE (reference sequence). This CDR3 is 16 amino acids long. CDR3 sequence: CASRSDRWGSTGELFF. In DNA, the CDR3 is TGTGCCAGCAGATCAGACAGGTGGGGCAGCACCGGGGAGCTGTTTTTT.

This clonotype appeared many times. CDR3 in DNA: TGTGCCAGTTGGGTAGGGTGGAATCAGCCCCAGCATTTT. Its translation is CASWVGWNQPQHF. The chain couples TRBV28 to TRBJ1-5; D is uncertain. This CDR3 region has 13 residues. V lost 9 bases and J lost 4, with 13 bases in between. Germline values: CDR1 MDHEN, CDR2 SYDVKM.

This clonotype has only a few counts. The chain joins TRBV4-2 to TRBJ2-7; D is unclear. Germline CDR1 and CDR2: LGHNA and YNFKEQ. V was pared by 0 bases and J by 2 bases, with 20 bases between. The CDR3 length is 18 residues. CDR3 protein: CASSQDRPQSTVTYEQYF. Written as DNA, the CDR3 is TGTGCCAGCAGCCAAGATCGGCCCCAATCTACGGTCACCTACGAGCAGTACTTC.

This clonotype was counted a few times. The chain recombines TRBV27 with TRBJ2-7, with D unresolved. V was cut by 3 bases and J by 1 base, with 13 bases left in between. The CDR3 is 15 residues long. The germline V gene has CDR1 MNHEY and CDR2 SMNVEV (reference sequence). CDR3 coding DNA: TGTGCCAGCAGTTTCCCTAAGGGTGGGTCCTACGAGCAGTACTTC. It is translated as CASSFPKGGSYEQYF.

This clonotype was observed many times. The chain uses TRBV7-9 and TRBJ1-1; D unclear. Looked up from germline, CDR1 is SEHNR and CDR2 is FQNEAQ (reference sequence). The CDR3 length is 12 residues. Trimming cost V 6 bases and J 6 bases, with 11 bases left between them. The chain's CDR3 is CASSLAGSEAFF. CDR3 nucleotide sequence: TGTGCCAGCAGTCTCGCAGGTTCTGAAGCTTTCTTT.

The chain uses TRBV13 and TRBJ2-1; TRBD1 matches 10 bases. The germline CDR1 and CDR2 sequences are PRHDT and FYEKMQ (reference sequence). The CDR3 has 14 residues. V dropped 1 base and J dropped 7; count of bases not matched to a gene: 1. The CDR3 DNA follows: TGTGCCAGCAGCTTAGAGGACAGGGGGAATGAGCAGTTCTTC. Translation gives CASSLEDRGNEQFF. Together with reference TRBV13 and TRBJ2-1, the CDR3 gives the full variable domain: AAGVIQSPRHLIKEKRETATLKCYPIPRHDTVYWYQQGPGQDPQFLISFYEKMQSDKGSIPDRFSAQQFSDYHSELNMSSLELGDSALYFCASSLEDRGNEQFFGPGTRLTVL.

This clonotype came up many times. V gene TRBV5-1 combines with J gene TRBJ1-1, with D unresolved. Germline V gene data show CDR1 as SGHRS and CDR2 as YFSETQ. With 3 bases removed from V and 1 base from J, the gap between germline ends came to 19 bases. The CDR3 is 17 amino acids. CDR3 region: CASSSNVGAGANTEAFF. CDR3 DNA: TGCGCCAGCAGCTCGAACGTCGGTGCAGGAGCGAACACTGAAGCTTTCTTT.

This clonotype was seen repeatedly, ten times or more. The rearrangement uses TRBV20-1 and TRBJ1-1, with D unclear. Trimming took 0 bases from V and 4 from J, leaving 15 bases between them. The V gene's germline CDR1 is DFQATT and CDR2 SNEGSKA (reference sequence). This CDR3 has 15 residues. The CDR3 DNA reads as TGCAGTGCTAGAGATTCCCAAAATCCCTCCACTGAAGCTTTCTTT. This translates into CSARDSQNPSTEAFF.

This clonotype has a count of ten or more. The V and J genes are TRBV12-3 or TRBV12-4 and TRBJ1-1, with a tentative D call TRBD1 (5 bases). This CDR3 has 13 residues. Deletions cut 5 bases from V and 6 bases from J, with 13 bases between. The CDR3 bases are TGTGCCAGCAGTACAGACAGTCCGTCTGAAGCTTTCTTT. Encoded protein: CASSTDSPSEAFF.

V gene TRBV13 combines with J gene TRBJ1-1; 7 bases are a match to TRBD1. With V trimmed by 5 bases and J by 0 bases, 6 bases remained unmatched. CDR3 length equals 15 residues. Germline values: CDR1 PRHDT, CDR2 FYEKMQ (reference sequence). CDR3 nucleotide sequence: TGTGCCAGCAGCCGTCAGACAGGGATGAACACTGAAGCTTTCTTT. Protein product: CASSRQTGMNTEAFF.

The chain has TRBV10-3 and TRBJ2-7; TRBD2 agrees at 7 bases. This CDR3 is built from 13 residues. Germline CDR1 reads ENHRY; CDR2 reads SYGVKD. Trimming removed 10 bases from V and 2 bases from J; junction bases left unmatched: 8. Written as DNA, the CDR3 is TGTGCCAGCGGGAGAAAGGACGCCTACGAGCAGTACTTC. Translated: CASGRKDAYEQYF.

As to this clonotype: This may arise from a read error, as a much more abundant clone is one base away. The chain uses TRBV2 and TRBJ1-1; D is uncertain. V lost 2 bases, J lost 0 bases, and 4 bases lay in between. This CDR3 comprises 13 residues. CDR1 and CDR2 from the germline V gene are SNHLY and FYNNEI. CDR3 in DNA: TGTGCCAGCAGTGAACACATGAACACTGAAGCTTTCTTT. It specifies CASSEHMNTEAFF.

This clonotype appeared many times. This rearrangement joins TRBV12-3 or TRBV12-4 to TRBJ1-1; TRBD1 matches 7 bases. CDR3 length: 14 amino acids. Trimming took 7 bases from V and 3 from J; bases not matched to a gene: 8. The CDR3 loop is CASTPGQHDTEAFF. The CDR3 DNA follows: TGTGCCAGCACCCCGGGACAGCATGACACTGAAGCTTTCTTT.

The V call is TRBV6-2 or TRBV6-3, the J call TRBJ2-1; 7 nucleotides agree with TRBD2. Germline CDR1 and CDR2: MNHEY and SVGEGT. The CDR3 is 18 amino acids. V lost 0 bases, J lost 7 bases, and 15 bases stayed unmatched. CDR3 residues: CASSYSRGSGARRNEQFF. The CDR3 DNA reads as TGTGCCAGCAGTTACTCGAGAGGCAGCGGGGCCAGGAGGAATGAGCAGTTCTTC.

The sample holds a few counts of this clonotype. The V and J genes are TRBV19 and TRBJ1-4, with D perhaps TRBD1 (5 bases). Germline assignment: CDR1 LNHDA and CDR2 SQIVND (reference sequence). This CDR3 region has 14 residues. Trimming pared 8 bases from V and 11 bases from J, leaving 21 bases between. The DNA for the CDR3 is TGTGCCAGTGAGACGGGCGGGGGTACGAAGAAACTGTTTTTT. Translated: CASETGGGTKKLFF.

This clonotype was seen more than once but under ten times. CDR3 residues: CASSLATGGNTGELFF. The CDR3 bases are TGCGCCAGCAGCTTGGCTACAGGGGGCAACACCGGGGAGCTGTTTTTT. V usage is TRBV5-1 and J usage is TRBJ2-2, with TRBD1 identical over 9 bases. Germline V lookup: CDR1 SGHRS, CDR2 YFSETQ. Unmatched junction bases numbered 2, after V lost 0 bases and J lost 2 bases. This CDR3 has 16 residues.

This rearrangement joins TRBV6-1 to TRBJ1-4; 11 positions match TRBD1. Germline loops: CDR1 MNHNS, CDR2 SASEGT. The length of the CDR3 is 16 residues. The ends lost 2 bases at V and 8 bases at J; junction bases unmatched: 7. CDR3: CASSELRTGGREKLFF. In DNA form, the CDR3 reads TGTGCCAGCAGTGAATTGAGGACAGGGGGCCGGGAAAAACTGTTTTTT.